Included here is one T cell receptor beta chain sequence, with context. This record comes from a study of cytomegalovirus exposure and HLA in healthy donors. V was clipped by 3 bases and J by 0 bases, with 8 bases between them. Germline CDR1 and CDR2: MNHEY and SMNVEV (reference sequence). This CDR3 is built from 14 residues. PCR was performed using 60 Vbeta and 13 Jbeta primers. Data came from immunoSEQ multiplex PCR; TCRdb stores just in-frame clones and leaves some out. The table records under 250,000 clones, nearly 80% of them present only once. The receptor's source is a male donor in good health and CMV-seronegative. Sequencing was carried out using PBMCs. This chain links TRBV27 with TRBJ1-1, with D possibly TRBD1 on 6 matching bases. CDR3 sequence (DNA): TGTGCCAGCAGTTTTTACAGGGTGAACACTGAAGCTTTCTTT. Translated: CASSFYRVNTEAFF.